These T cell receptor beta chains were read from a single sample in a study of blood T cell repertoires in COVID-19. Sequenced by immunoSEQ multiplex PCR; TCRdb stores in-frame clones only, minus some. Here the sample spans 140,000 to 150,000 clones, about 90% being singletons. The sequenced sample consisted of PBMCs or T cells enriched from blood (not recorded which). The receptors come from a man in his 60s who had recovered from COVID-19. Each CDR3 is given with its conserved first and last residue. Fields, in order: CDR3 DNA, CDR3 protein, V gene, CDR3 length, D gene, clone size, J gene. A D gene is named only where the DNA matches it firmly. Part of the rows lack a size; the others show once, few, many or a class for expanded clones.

TGTGCCAGCAGCTCGCTCCGGGACAACTCCTACGAGCAGTACTTC | CASSSLRDNSYEQYF | TRBV11-2 | 15 | NA | NA | TRBJ2-7
TGTGCCAGCAGTTTGGGGCGAGGAAGCTCCTACGAGCAGTACTTC | CASSLGRGSSYEQYF | TRBV27 | 15 | NA | NA | TRBJ2-7
TGTGCTAGTGGTTTGGGCGACAGGGGCGATCCTAACTATGGCTACACCTTC | CASGLGDRGDPNYGYTF | TRBV12-5 | 17 | TRBD1 | few | TRBJ1-2
TGTGCCAGCTCATGGGGGGACTTCCTCACCGGGGAGCTGTTTTTT | CASSWGDFLTGELFF | TRBV6-5 | 15 | NA | few | TRBJ2-2
TGTGCCAGCAGTGAATGGGCATCGAGCTCCTACAATGAGCAGTTCTTC | CASSEWASSSYNEQFF | TRBV25-1 | 16 | NA | once | TRBJ2-1
TGTGCCAGCAGTTACGAGGGCCTCCCTGGAAACACCATATATTTT | CASSYEGLPGNTIYF | TRBV6-5 | 15 | NA | NA | TRBJ1-3
TGCAGCGTTGTCGGGACAGAAGTCGACTCCTACAATGAGCAGTTCTTC | CSVVGTEVDSYNEQFF | TRBV29-1 | 16 | TRBD1 | NA | TRBJ2-1
TGTGCCACCAGCAGAGAGACAGGGTCTGAAGCTTTCTTT | CATSRETGSEAFF | TRBV15 | 13 | TRBD1 | NA | TRBJ1-1
TGCGCCAGCAGTGAAAGGTGGGGCCGGGTAGATAGTACGCAGTATTTT | CASSERWGRVDSTQYF | TRBV10-2 | 16 | NA | NA | TRBJ2-3
TGTGCCAGCCGGACAGGTGGTATGTACACTGAAGCTTTCTTT | CASRTGGMYTEAFF | TRBV28 | 14 | TRBD1 | NA | TRBJ1-1
TGTGCCAGCACCCCGGGGACAGGGCACTCACCCCTCCACTTT | CASTPGTGHSPLHF | TRBV6-5 | 14 | TRBD1 | NA | TRBJ1-6
TGTGCCAGCAGTGGAGGCCGGGACTATGGCTACACCTTC | CASSGGRDYGYTF | TRBV2 | 13 | NA | NA | TRBJ1-2
TGCGCCAGCAGCCAGAGCGACAGGGAATCCCCAGCCCAGCATTTT | CASSQSDRESPAQHF | TRBV4-1 | 15 | TRBD1 | NA | TRBJ1-5
TGTGCCAGCTCACCACCGGTGGGGCGTTCCCTGAACACTGAAGCTTTCTTT | CASSPPVGRSLNTEAFF | TRBV18 | 17 | NA | NA | TRBJ1-1
TGTGCCAGCAGCTTACACGGGACAGGGGGCATCAATCAGCCCCAGCATTTT | CASSLHGTGGINQPQHF | TRBV11-2 | 17 | TRBD1 | NA | TRBJ1-5
TGTGCCAGCAGCTCCTCGGGGTGGGCTAATGAAAAACTGTTTTTT | CASSSSGWANEKLFF | TRBV7-8 | 15 | NA | once | TRBJ1-4
TGTGCCAGCAAGAACAGCCTCAGCTCTGGAAACACCATATATTTT | CASKNSLSSGNTIYF | TRBV6-5 | 15 | NA | NA | TRBJ1-3
TGTGCCAGCAGTGGGACTCCCTTGCCCTACGAGCAGTACTTC | CASSGTPLPYEQYF | TRBV28 | 14 | NA | NA | TRBJ2-7
TGCAGCGTAGATGGACAGGGCGTTGGCTACACCTTC | CSVDGQGVGYTF | TRBV29-1 | 12 | TRBD1 | NA | TRBJ1-2
TGTGCCACCAGCAGAGACCAGGGGGCGAATGAAAAACTGTTTTTT | CATSRDQGANEKLFF | TRBV15 | 15 | TRBD1 | NA | TRBJ1-4
TGTGCCAGCTCACCATACGGGAATAGGTATGGCTACACCTTC | CASSPYGNRYGYTF | TRBV18 | 14 | NA | few | TRBJ1-2
TGCAGCGTATCGACGTCAGGGGGGAACACTGAAGCTTTCTTT | CSVSTSGGNTEAFF | TRBV29-1 | 14 | TRBD1 | NA | TRBJ1-1
TGTGCCAGCAGTGAAGTGGGGAGCGGAAAGCAAGAGACCCAGTACTTC | CASSEVGSGKQETQYF | TRBV6-1 | 16 | NA | NA | TRBJ2-5
TGTGCCAGCAGCAGGACTAGCGGTACCAACGAGCAGTACTTC | CASSRTSGTNEQYF | TRBV5-4 | 14 | TRBD2 | NA | TRBJ2-7
TGTGCCTGGAGCTACAGGGGGCTAGGCACCGGGGAGCTGTTTTTT | CAWSYRGLGTGELFF | TRBV30 | 15 | TRBD1 | NA | TRBJ2-2
TGTGCCAGCGTACTCGGACAGGGCAGTGAAGCTTTCTTT | CASVLGQGSEAFF | TRBV28 | 13 | TRBD1 | NA | TRBJ1-1
TGCGCCAGCATTCGCCGGCCAGGCTTGGACTATGGCTACACCTTC | CASIRRPGLDYGYTF | TRBV5-1 | 15 | NA | NA | TRBJ1-2
TGTGCCACCAGTGATACAGGGCTACGTCAGCCCCAGCATTTT | CATSDTGLRQPQHF | TRBV24-1 | 14 | NA | NA | TRBJ1-5
TGTGCCAGCAGTTACTCCGCCCACTTTGAAGCTTTCTTT | CASSYSAHFEAFF | TRBV6-5 | 13 | NA | NA | TRBJ1-1
TGTGCCATCCTGGGGACACAGAACACCGGGGAGCTGTTTTTT | CAILGTQNTGELFF | TRBV7-8 | 14 | NA | NA | TRBJ2-2
TGTGCCAGCAGTGAAGGTAGCGGAGGTTTTTACGAGCAGTACTTC | CASSEGSGGFYEQYF | TRBV2 | 15 | NA | NA | TRBJ2-7
TGTGCCAGCAGCCAAGCAGGGGAAAATTCACCCCTCCACTTT | CASSQAGENSPLHF | TRBV3-1/TRBV3-2 | 14 | NA | NA | TRBJ1-6
TGTGCCGGTGAAGGGACAGACCCCCTATCCACCTTC | CAGEGTDPLSTF | TRBV6-5 | 12 | TRBD1 | NA | TRBJ1-2
TGTGCCAGCAGTCCGTCTTATGAAAAACTGTTTTTT | CASSPSYEKLFF | TRBV28 | 12 | NA | NA | TRBJ1-4
TGTGCCAGTAGTATTTTCTCCCGTAATGAGCAGTTCTTC | CASSIFSRNEQFF | TRBV19 | 13 | NA | NA | TRBJ2-1
TGTGCCAGCAGTTTCCTGGGACTAGCGGGGGGGTACGAGCAGTACTTC | CASSFLGLAGGYEQYF | TRBV28 | 16 | TRBD2 | NA | TRBJ2-7
TGTGCCACCGCAGGGTTAAGCGAGACCCAGTACTTC | CATAGLSETQYF | TRBV24-1 | 12 | NA | NA | TRBJ2-5
TGTGCCAGCAGACCCGTGGAGAGCTCCTACGAGCAGTACTTC | CASRPVESSYEQYF | TRBV3-1/TRBV3-2 | 14 | NA | NA | TRBJ2-7
TGCGCCAGCAGCTTGACGGCGGCTGGGGCCAACGTCCTGACTTTC | CASSLTAAGANVLTF | TRBV5-1 | 15 | NA | NA | TRBJ2-6
TGTGCCAGCAGCTTGTTTTCGGCGGGGGCTGAAGAGACCCAGTACTTC | CASSLFSAGAEETQYF | TRBV11-2 | 16 | NA | NA | TRBJ2-5